A single sample is the source of the 17 T cell receptor beta chains below, sequenced in a study of siplizumab effects on memory and regulatory T cells (dated by TCRdb to between 2017 and 2020). Library creation used the immunoSEQ multiplex PCR assay. The table comes from immuneACCESS by way of TCRdb, which keeps in-frame sequences with V and J called. Part of the clones is missing from these tables; in studies checked, under half for an unresolved V gene and the rest for unknown reasons. The sample includes about 100,000 clones, with about 94% observed a single time. The top ten constitute over 1% of the sample. The material sequenced was non-Treg CD4+ T cells sorted from blood. The sample's cell subset or site label, in plain terms: FACS-sorted unstimulated CD4+ non-regulatory T cells. The receptors were gathered from a human donor in good health.

This chain joins TRBV10-1 and TRBJ2-7; 9 nucleotides line up with TRBD2. The CDR3 consists of 15 residues. Germline V lookup: CDR1 WNHNN, CDR2 SYGVQD (reference sequence). The junction had 10 bases not matched to a gene; V was cut back by 4 bases and J by 6 bases. The CDR3 reads CASSAGVGLAAEQYF. The CDR3 DNA reads TGCGCCAGCAGTGCCGGGGTGGGACTAGCCGCCGAGCAGTACTTC.

This rearrangement joins TRBV6-1 to TRBJ2-7; D is ambiguous. Germline V CDR1 and CDR2: MNHNS, SASEGT. This CDR3 spans 15 amino acids. The V and J ends lost 6 bases and 3 bases respectively, with 18 bases between them. The CDR3 here is CASRRTLTGVYEQYF. The DNA for the CDR3 is TGTGCCAGCAGAAGGACCCTAACTGGGGTCTACGAGCAGTACTTC.

V is TRBV4-1 and J is TRBJ2-2; 9 nucleotides line up with TRBD1. Germline CDR1 reads MGHRA; CDR2 reads YSYEKL. The CDR3 length is 15 residues. Unmatched junction bases numbered 7, after V lost 2 bases and J lost 9 bases. The CDR3 loop reads CASSQPTGGARELFF. CDR3 nucleotide sequence: TGCGCCAGCAGCCAACCTACAGGGGGCGCGAGGGAGCTGTTTTTT.

J is TRBJ2-5 and V is TRBV10-3, with 7 bases fitting TRBD1. After removal of 4 bases from V and 1 base from J, the junction contained 9 bases not matched to a gene. Germline loops: CDR1 ENHRY, CDR2 SYGVKD. The CDR3 has 16 amino acids. CDR3 sequence: CAISAHLRDSQETQYF. The DNA of the CDR3 is TGTGCCATCAGTGCACATCTCCGGGACAGCCAAGAGACCCAGTACTTC.

The genes are TRBV25-1 and TRBJ2-7; 8 bases agree with TRBD1. Germline V CDR1 and CDR2: MGHDK, SYGVNS. Germline trimming cut 5 bases from V and 3 bases from J; bases unmatched to any gene: 6. The length of the CDR3 is 14 residues. CDR3 sequence: CASSPGRGHYEQYF. CDR3 coding DNA: TGTGCCAGCAGTCCTGGCAGGGGGCACTACGAGCAGTACTTC.

The chain employs TRBV27 and TRBJ2-2; tentative D call: TRBD2 (6 bases). The V and J ends lost 5 bases and 5 bases respectively, with 9 bases between them. Germline lookup yields CDR1 MNHEY and CDR2 SMNVEV (reference sequence). This CDR3 has 13 amino acids. The CDR3 DNA reads TGTGCCAGCAGTCGGGACTCAACCGGGGAGCTGTTTTTT. This gives the protein CASSRDSTGELFF.

The V and J genes are TRBV25-1 and TRBJ1-5; 10 nucleotides line up with TRBD1. Trimming took 8 bases from V and 4 from J; bases not matched to a gene: 2. The CDR3 spans 13 residues. The germline gives CDR1 MGHDK, CDR2 SYGVNS. The CDR3 bases are TGTGCCAGCGCGGGACAGGGGAATCAGCCCCAGCATTTT. This translates into CASAGQGNQPQHF. Full variable domain (missing parts from reference TRBV25-1 and TRBJ1-5): EADIYQTPRYLVIGTGKKITLECSQTMGHDKMYWYQQDPGMELHLIHYSYGVNSTEKGDLSSESTVSRIRTEHFPLTLESARPSHTSQYLCASAGQGNQPQHFGDGTRLSIL.

The J gene is TRBJ2-4, the V gene TRBV28; D ambiguous. CDR3 length: 16 residues. V gave up 5 bases and J gave up 0 bases, with 14 bases separating them. Germline lookup yields CDR1 MDHEN and CDR2 SYDVKM. The CDR3 DNA reads as TGTGCCAGCAGTGGGTCGACTTACCTAGCCAAAAACATTCAGTACTTC. As protein: CASSGSTYLAKNIQYF.

V is TRBV19 and J is TRBJ1-5, with 8 bases identical to TRBD1. This CDR3 region has 13 residues. V was clipped by 6 bases and J by 2 bases; unmatched bases: 0. The germline CDR1 and CDR2 sequences are LNHDA and SQIVND (reference sequence). CDR3 loop: CASRDRGNQPQHF. In DNA, the CDR3 is TGTGCCAGTAGGGACAGGGGCAATCAGCCCCAGCATTTT.

The gene calls are TRBV14 and TRBJ2-2, with 14 nucleotides matching TRBD2. V shed 3 bases and J 7 bases; nucleotides not matched to a gene: 7. The CDR3 length is 17 residues. Germline assignment: CDR1 SGHDN and CDR2 FVKESK. This chain's CDR3 is CASSHLRTSGRIGELFF. The CDR3 coding sequence is TGTGCCAGCAGCCACCTCAGGACTAGCGGGAGGATCGGGGAGCTGTTTTTT. The full variable domain, with the rest looked up from reference TRBV14 and TRBJ2-2, is EAGVTQFPSHSVIEKGQTVTLRCDPISGHDNLYWYRRVMGKEIKFLLHFVKESKQDESGMPNNRFLAERTGGTYSTLKVQPAELEDSGVYFCASSHLRTSGRIGELFFGEGSRLTVL.

This clone was seen a single time. The J gene is TRBJ2-1, the V gene TRBV2; 10 bases map to TRBD2. J lost 9 bases, V lost 8 bases, and 13 bases had no gene match. CDR1 is SNHLY and CDR2 is FYNNEI in the germline V gene. The CDR3 sequence is 15 residues long. The CDR3 DNA reads as TGTGCCAGCTCTGGCCGAAGCGGGAGGGCCAGTGAGCAGTTCTTC. Translating gives CASSGRSGRASEQFF.

This rearrangement joins TRBV2 to TRBJ1-1; D gene unclear. Germline CDR1 and CDR2: SNHLY and FYNNEI. Trimming took off 8 bases at V and 0 bases at J, with 13 bases between the two ends. The CDR3 covers 14 residues. The CDR3 loop reads CASRVDGMNTEAFF. CDR3 bases: TGTGCCAGCCGGGTGGATGGGATGAACACTGAAGCTTTCTTT. Filled out from reference TRBV2 and TRBJ1-1, the complete variable domain reads EPEVTQTPSHQVTQMGQEVILRCVPISNHLYFYWYRQILGQKVEFLVSFYNNEISEKSEIFDDQFSVERPDGSNFTLKIRSTKLEDSAMYFCASRVDGMNTEAFFGQGTRLTVV.

V and J are TRBV10-3 and TRBJ1-5; 11 bases are a match to TRBD1. The CDR3 length is 16 residues. From germline, CDR1 is ENHRY and CDR2 SYGVKD. V shed 0 bases and J 5 bases; nucleotides not matched to a gene: 3. The CDR3 region has the DNA TGTGCCATCAGTGAGTCGGGACAGGGGGAGGATCAGCCCCAGCATTTT. Encoded protein: CAISESGQGEDQPQHF.

The chain has TRBV10-3 and TRBJ1-3, with 7 bases lining up with TRBD1. The CDR3 contains 20 residues. After removal of 2 bases from V and 0 bases from J, the junction contained 16 bases not matched to a gene. The germline gives CDR1 ENHRY, CDR2 SYGVKD. The CDR3 loop is CAISERPGQQAGLSGNTIYF. The CDR3 coding sequence is TGTGCCATCAGTGAGAGACCGGGACAGCAAGCCGGGCTCTCTGGAAACACCATATATTTT.

This chain connects TRBV5-5 to TRBJ2-5, with a tentative D call TRBD1 (6 bases). V was pared by 1 base and J by 0 bases, with 13 bases between. The CDR3 length is 16 residues. CDR1 and CDR2 from the germline V gene are SGHKS and YYEKEE (reference sequence). CDR3 protein: CASSLRVRTDQETQYF. CDR3 in DNA: TGTGCCAGCAGCTTGAGGGTCCGGACAGACCAAGAGACCCAGTACTTC.

The chain recombines TRBV18 with TRBJ1-3, with 8 bases matching TRBD1. The CDR3 is made up of 14 amino acids. Germline V gene sequence: CDR1 KGHSH, CDR2 LQKENI. Germline trimming cut 5 bases from V and 7 bases from J; bases unmatched to any gene: 7. This CDR3 is CASSMDRVSNTIYF. The CDR3 coding sequence is TGTGCCAGCTCAATGGACAGGGTATCCAACACCATATATTTT.

V is TRBV7-2 and J is TRBJ2-1, with TRBD2 matching over 7 bases. The V gene's germline CDR1 is SGHTA and CDR2 FQGNSA. The ends lost 0 bases at V and 4 bases at J; junction bases unmatched: 6. The CDR3 is 16 amino acids. The CDR3 spells CASSLAGTTKYNEQFF. DNA for the CDR3: TGTGCCAGCAGCTTAGCCGGGACTACTAAATACAATGAGCAGTTCTTC.